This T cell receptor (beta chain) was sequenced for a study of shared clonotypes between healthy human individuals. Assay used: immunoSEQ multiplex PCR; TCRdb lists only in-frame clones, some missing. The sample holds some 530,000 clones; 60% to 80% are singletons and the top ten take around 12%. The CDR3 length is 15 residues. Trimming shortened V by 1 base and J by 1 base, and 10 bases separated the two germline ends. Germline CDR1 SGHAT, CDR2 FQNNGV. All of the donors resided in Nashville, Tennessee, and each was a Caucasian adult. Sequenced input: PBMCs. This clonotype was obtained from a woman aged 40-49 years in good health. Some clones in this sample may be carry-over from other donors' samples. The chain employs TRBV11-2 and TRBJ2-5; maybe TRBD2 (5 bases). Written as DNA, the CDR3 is TGTGCCAGCAGCTTAGGACTAACCGTCCAAGAGACCCAGTACTTC. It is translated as CASSLGLTVQETQYF.